The sequence of this TCR beta chain was determined in a study of radiation and T cells in renal cell carcinoma. Trimming shortened V by 4 bases and J by 8 bases, and 6 bases separated the two germline ends. The CDR3 loop spans 11 amino acids. Germline assignment: CDR1 LNHDA and CDR2 SQIVND (reference sequence). Generated by immunoSEQ multiplex PCR, the TCRdb table keeps only in-frame clones and is missing some. The data contain 120,000 or so clones, 81% of them seen just once; the ten biggest clones take up 4.5% to 7%. Time point given: blood 2 weeks post-SBRT. Sample treatment: 15 Gy SBRT to primary tumor, nephrectomy 4 weeks later.

This sequence originates from a man aged 50-59 years with renal cell carcinoma. The sample consisted of blood, taken from a patient whose treatment included radiotherapy and nephrectomy. The chain uses TRBV19 and TRBJ2-1; D possibly corresponds to TRBD1 (5 bases). This CDR3 is CASSTTDEQFF. DNA for the CDR3: TGTGCCAGTAGTACGACAGATGAGCAGTTCTTC.